A selection of T cell receptor beta chains follows, all from one sample in a study. A single record per CDR3 protein comes from TCRdb applying MiXCR to the reads. The table includes 12,000 to 15,000 distinct CDR3 sequences, 30% to 40% detected once. Sequenced input: blood. These receptors originate from a human donor. Each CDR3 is given with its conserved first and last residue. A D gene is named only where the DNA matches it firmly. Clone sizes are given selectively: once, few, many, or a class where the clone is expanded.

J: TRBJ2-4
V: TRBV29-1
size: NA
D: NA
DNA: TGCAGCGGCGGGTCCGGGGCAAAAAACATTCAGTACTTC
CDR3: CSGGSGAKNIQYF

J: TRBJ2-1
V: TRBV29-1
size: many
D: NA
DNA: TGCAGCGTTGAAATCGGAGGGGCGGAGAGGCAGTTCTTC
CDR3: CSVEIGGAERQFF

J: TRBJ2-3
V: TRBV5-1
size: many
D: NA
DNA: TGCGCCAGCACGCGAGGCGGGAGCACAGATACGCAGTATTTT
CDR3: CASTRGGSTDTQYF

J: TRBJ2-7
V: TRBV20-1
size: many
D: NA
DNA: TGCAGTGCGGGAGAGCTAGCGACCCCCCTTTACGAGCAGTACTTC
CDR3: CSAGELATPLYEQYF

J: TRBJ1-2
V: TRBV4-1
size: NA
D: TRBD1
DNA: TGCGCCAGCAGCCGTCGGACAGGGGAACCCTATGGCTACACCTTC
CDR3: CASSRRTGEPYGYTF

J: TRBJ1-3
V: TRBV4-3
size: many
D: NA
DNA: TGCGCCAGCAGCCGACTACAGGGAAACACCATATATTTT
CDR3: CASSRLQGNTIYF

J: TRBJ1-1
V: TRBV4-3
size: medium-sized
D: TRBD1
DNA: TGCGCCAGCAGCCAAGGGACAGGGACTGCTTTCTTT
CDR3: CASSQGTGTAFF

J: TRBJ2-6
V: TRBV20-1
size: once
D: NA
DNA: TGCAGTGCCTACAGGGCGAGCTCCAACGTCCTGACTTTC
CDR3: CSAYRASSNVLTF

J: TRBJ2-7
V: TRBV20-1
size: few
D: TRBD2
DNA: TGCAGTGCTAGAGTTTGGGGTAGCGGGAGTTCACCCGATGAGCAGTACTTC
CDR3: CSARVWGSGSSPDEQYF

J: TRBJ1-1
V: TRBV12-3/TRBV12-4
size: NA
D: TRBD1
DNA: TGTGCCAGCAGGTCAGCACTTACAGGGGTCGGCGCTGAAGCTTTCTTT
CDR3: CASRSALTGVGAEAFF

J: TRBJ2-1
V: TRBV4-2
size: few
D: TRBD2
DNA: TGTGCCAGCAGCCAAGAGCTAACTAGCGGGATTTACAATGAGCAGTTCTTC
CDR3: CASSQELTSGIYNEQFF

J: TRBJ2-3
V: TRBV19
size: once
D: NA
DNA: TGTGCCGGGCAGGGGAACACAGATACGCAGTATTTT
CDR3: CAGQGNTDTQYF

J: TRBJ1-3
V: TRBV14
size: NA
D: NA
DNA: TGTGCCAGCAGCCGCAGTACAATACCGGGACACCCCATATATTTT
CDR3: CASSRSTIPGHPIYF

J: TRBJ2-7
V: TRBV4-3
size: medium-sized
D: TRBD1
DNA: TGCGCCAGCAGCCAAGCACAGGGGGTCTCCTACGAGCAGTACTTC
CDR3: CASSQAQGVSYEQYF

J: TRBJ2-7
V: TRBV29-1
size: many
D: NA
DNA: TGCAGCGTTGGGGACTCCTACGAGCAGTACTTC
CDR3: CSVGDSYEQYF

J: TRBJ2-3
V: TRBV4-3
size: many
D: TRBD2
DNA: TGCGCCAGCAGCCAGCGGGGGACCGGGGGAGATACGCAGTATTTT
CDR3: CASSQRGTGGDTQYF

J: TRBJ2-1
V: TRBV4-3
size: NA
D: TRBD2
DNA: TGCGCCAGCAGCCAGGCCGGGACTAGCGGGAGCAATGAGCAGTTCTTC
CDR3: CASSQAGTSGSNEQFF

J: TRBJ2-7
V: TRBV20-1
size: few
D: NA
DNA: TGCAGTGCCATAGACGACACCCTCAGGCACGAGCAGTACTTC
CDR3: CSAIDDTLRHEQYF

J: TRBJ1-4
V: TRBV4-3
size: many
D: TRBD1
DNA: TGCGCCAGCAGCCTAGGACAGGCTAATGAAAAACTGTTTTTT
CDR3: CASSLGQANEKLFF

J: TRBJ2-7
V: TRBV29-1
size: NA
D: NA
DNA: TGCAGCGTTGGGGGTCCGTGCTCCTACGAGCAGTACTTC
CDR3: CSVGGPCSYEQYF

J: TRBJ2-7
V: TRBV4-3
size: many
D: TRBD1
DNA: TGCGCCAGCAGCCAATACACAGGGGACGACGAGCAGTACTTC
CDR3: CASSQYTGDDEQYF

J: TRBJ1-1
V: TRBV11-1
size: NA
D: NA
DNA: TGTGCCAGCAGCGTCCTCGGGGGGGCCGGGGAAGCTTTCTTT
CDR3: CASSVLGGAGEAFF

J: TRBJ1-2
V: TRBV4-2
size: many
D: TRBD1
DNA: TGTGCCAGCAGCCAAGCCGGGACAGCCTATGGCTACACCTTC
CDR3: CASSQAGTAYGYTF

J: TRBJ1-2
V: TRBV29-1
size: many
D: NA
DNA: TGCAGCGTCCTAACAGGAGATTATGGCTACACCTTC
CDR3: CSVLTGDYGYTF

J: TRBJ2-7
V: TRBV29-1
size: many
D: NA
DNA: TGCAGCGTTGGGACAGACCGAACCTACGAGCAGTACTTC
CDR3: CSVGTDRTYEQYF

J: TRBJ1-2
V: TRBV4-2
size: medium-sized
D: NA
DNA: TGTGCCAGCAGCCAGGACCCCGGCCGTGGCTACACCTTC
CDR3: CASSQDPGRGYTF

J: TRBJ2-1
V: TRBV4-2
size: few
D: TRBD2
DNA: TGTGCCAGCAGCTCACCCGGGACTAGCGGCTACAATGAGCAGTTCTTC
CDR3: CASSSPGTSGYNEQFF

J: TRBJ1-2
V: TRBV4-3
size: many
D: NA
DNA: TGCGCCAGCAGCCAAGAGGCGGAACTTAACTATGGCTACACCTTC
CDR3: CASSQEAELNYGYTF

J: TRBJ2-7
V: TRBV4-3
size: many
D: TRBD2
DNA: TGCGCCAGCAGCCAGACTAGCGGGAGCGTCTACGAGCAGTACTTC
CDR3: CASSQTSGSVYEQYF

J: TRBJ1-1
V: TRBV6-4
size: NA
D: NA
DNA: TGTGCCAGCAGTCACTGTGTGAACACTGAAGCTTTCTTT
CDR3: CASSHCVNTEAFF

J: TRBJ1-2
V: TRBV6-2/TRBV6-3
size: few
D: NA
DNA: TGTGCCAGCAGTTGGACAGCCTATGGCTACACCTTC
CDR3: CASSWTAYGYTF

J: TRBJ2-2
V: TRBV29-1
size: NA
D: TRBD2
DNA: TGCGGCGGGAGGGCCTCCGGGGAGCTGTTTTTT
CDR3: CGGRASGELFF

J: TRBJ2-2
V: TRBV4-1
size: NA
D: TRBD2
DNA: TGCGCCAGCAGCAGTTCGATAAGCGGGCCGCCATGGAGGGAGGGACGGGGGAGTACCGGGGAGCTGTTTTTT
CDR3: CASSSSISGPPWREGRGSTGELFF

J: TRBJ2-5
V: TRBV4-3
size: NA
D: NA
DNA: TGCGCCAGCAGCCAAGACTCGCAAGGAAATCAGCCCCAGTACTTC
CDR3: CASSQDSQGNQPQYF